This T cell receptor beta chain was identified in a study of T cell repertoires in cytomegalovirus infection. Study summary: Public TCR beta signature analysis indicated the presence of both CMV infection and matching HLA type.

General study points: Summed public TCR beta family frequency identified CMV carriers bearing the relevant HLA. HLA-C-restricted CMV-specific TCR beta clonotypes were dominant in the ex vivo response.

TCRdb re-derived calls from the reads in MiXCR, one entry per CDR3 protein. The profile shows some 440,000 distinct CDR3 sequences, 31% of them singletons. V dropped 0 bases and J dropped 1; count of bases not matched to a gene: 2. The germline gives CDR1 MNHEY, CDR2 SVGAGI. The CDR3 has 15 residues. Regarding this clonotype: The antigen is unknown.

The chain joins TRBV6-5 to TRBJ1-1, with 7 nucleotides matching TRBD1. What was sequenced was PBMCs. The clonotype was recovered from a human donor in good health (CMV status not recorded). Some clones in this sample may be carry-over from other donors' samples. This chain's CDR3 is CASSYSRQGNTEAFF. The CDR3 DNA follows: TGTGCCAGCAGTTACTCGAGACAGGGGAACACTGAAGCTTTCTTT.